The entry below gives a single T cell receptor (beta chain) sequence along with its context. Its antigen is not known. Unique molecular identifiers were incorporated into the prepared TCRbeta library. TCRdb itself ran the PCR reads through MiXCR, one entry per CDR3 protein. In the table there are about 1,000,000 distinct CDR3 sequences, less than 30% of which are singletons. With V trimmed by 5 bases and J by 7 bases, 2 bases remained unmatched. CDR1 and CDR2 (germline): MNHEY, SVGAGI. CDR3 length: 12 residues. The sample comes from a study of T-cell reconstitution after alpha-beta-depleted transplantation in children. General study points: About two months after transplant, alpha-beta T cells reportedly came from several hundred expanded graft clones. The origin of high day-60 TCRbeta diversity in some patients lay in surviving recipient T cells and thymic progenitors. Once a year had passed after transplant, T-cell counts and diversity came mostly from newly produced T cells.

The V and J genes are TRBV6-5 and TRBJ2-5; 9 positions agree with TRBD1. Specimen: PBMCs, mostly from graft donor cells, collected 360 days after TCRalphabeta/CD19-depleted stem cell transplant. The sequence derives from a boy less than two years old who had a stem cell transplant for SCID, so the T cells may come from the graft donor. CDR3 in DNA: TGTGCCAGCAGTAGGACAGGGGCGACCCAGTACTTC. It codes for CASSRTGATQYF.